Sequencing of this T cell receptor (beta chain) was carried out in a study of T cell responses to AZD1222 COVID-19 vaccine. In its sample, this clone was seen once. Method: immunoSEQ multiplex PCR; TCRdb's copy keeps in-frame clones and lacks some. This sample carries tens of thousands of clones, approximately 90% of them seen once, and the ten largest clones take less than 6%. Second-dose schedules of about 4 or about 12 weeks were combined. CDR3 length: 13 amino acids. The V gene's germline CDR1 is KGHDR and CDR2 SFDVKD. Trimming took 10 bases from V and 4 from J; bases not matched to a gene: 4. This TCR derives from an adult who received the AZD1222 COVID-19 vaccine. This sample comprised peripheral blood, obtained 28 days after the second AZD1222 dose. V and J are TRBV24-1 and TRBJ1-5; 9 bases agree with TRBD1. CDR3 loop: CATSQGANQPQHF. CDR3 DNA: TGTGCCACTTCACAGGGGGCGAATCAGCCCCAGCATTTT.